The entry that follows covers one TCR beta chain sequence. What it recognizes is unknown. The germline V gene has CDR1 SGHVS and CDR2 FQNEAQ. V gave up 5 bases and J gave up 6 bases, with 9 bases separating them. The CDR3 spans 12 residues. Profiling relied on immunoSEQ multiplex PCR, and the TCRdb table lists in-frame clones only, not all of them. Seen here are 55,000 to 70,000 clones, about four fifths observed once, and the top ten hold about 4.7%. The entry originates in a study of OX40 agonist ivuxolimab in advanced cancers. Study-wide points: On average, a greater number of expanded clones characterised CD8+ T cells relative to CD4+. Also present in some nonresponders was a low level of normalized T-cell clonal expansion.

Sequences were derived from CD4+ or CD8+ T cells sorted from blood, sampled in a trial of the OX40 agonist ivuxolimab. This clonotype was obtained from an adult with an advanced solid tumor such as melanoma, head and neck, liver or kidney cancer. The genes are TRBV7-8 and TRBJ2-3, with D hard to call. CDR3 protein: CASSVLRDTQYF. The CDR3 region has the DNA TGTGCCAGCAGCGTCCTTCGGGATACGCAGTATTTT.